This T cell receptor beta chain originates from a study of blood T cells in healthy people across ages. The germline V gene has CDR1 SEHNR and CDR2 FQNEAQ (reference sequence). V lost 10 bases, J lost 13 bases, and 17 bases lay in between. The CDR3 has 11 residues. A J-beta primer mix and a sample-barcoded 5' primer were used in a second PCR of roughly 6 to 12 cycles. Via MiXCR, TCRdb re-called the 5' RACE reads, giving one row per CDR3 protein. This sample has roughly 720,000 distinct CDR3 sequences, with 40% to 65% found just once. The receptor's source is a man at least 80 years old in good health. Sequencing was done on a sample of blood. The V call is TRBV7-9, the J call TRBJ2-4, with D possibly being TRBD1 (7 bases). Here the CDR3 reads CATQGGGEQYF. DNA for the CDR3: TGTGCCACCCAGGGGGGCGGGGAGCAGTACTTC.